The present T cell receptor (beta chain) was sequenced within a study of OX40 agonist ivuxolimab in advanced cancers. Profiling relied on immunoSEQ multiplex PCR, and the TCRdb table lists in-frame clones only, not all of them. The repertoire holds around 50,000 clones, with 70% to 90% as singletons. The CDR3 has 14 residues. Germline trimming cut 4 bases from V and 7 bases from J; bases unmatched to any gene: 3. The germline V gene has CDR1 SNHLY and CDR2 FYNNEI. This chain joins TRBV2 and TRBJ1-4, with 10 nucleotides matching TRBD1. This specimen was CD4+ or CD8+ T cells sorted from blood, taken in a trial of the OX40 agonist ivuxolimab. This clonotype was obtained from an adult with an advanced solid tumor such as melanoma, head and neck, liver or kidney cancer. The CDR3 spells CASSGGDRGEKLFF. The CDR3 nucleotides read TGTGCCAGCAGTGGGGGGGACAGGGGTGAAAAACTGTTTTTT.